This T cell receptor (beta chain) was sequenced for a study of blood T cells in healthy people across ages. Study conclusions and caveats: Naive CD4+ cells and diversity were both higher in long-lived donors than in aged donors.

CDR3 length equals 15 residues. Germline CDR1 is KGHSH and CDR2 is LQKENI. V was pared by 3 bases and J by 1 base, with 11 bases between. In the case of this clonotype: What it recognizes is unknown.

PCR was performed a second time for about 7 to 12 cycles using a sample-barcoded 5' primer and a J-beta primer mix. TCRdb used MiXCR to reprocess the 5' RACE reads, holding one entry per CDR3 protein. The sample contains roughly 700,000 distinct CDR3 sequences, roughly 49% of which appear only once. The TCR sequence derives from an older woman in good health. V is TRBV18 and J is TRBJ2-3; weak D call: TRBD1 (6 bases). Sequences were obtained from blood. The CDR3 nucleotides are TGTGCCAGCTCACCGAACAGGGCCGGCACAGATACGCAGTATTTT. Its translation is CASSPNRAGTDTQYF.